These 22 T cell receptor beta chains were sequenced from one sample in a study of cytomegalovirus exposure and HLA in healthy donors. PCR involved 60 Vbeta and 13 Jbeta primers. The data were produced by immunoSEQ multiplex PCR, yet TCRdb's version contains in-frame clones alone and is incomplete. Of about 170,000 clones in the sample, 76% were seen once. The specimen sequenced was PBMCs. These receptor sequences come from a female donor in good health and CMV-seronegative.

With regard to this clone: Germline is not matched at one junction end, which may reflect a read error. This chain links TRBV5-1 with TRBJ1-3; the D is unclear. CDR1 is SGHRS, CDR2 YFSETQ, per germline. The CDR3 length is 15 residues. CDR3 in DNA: TGCGCCAGCAGCTTGAACAGCGGATCTGGAAGCACCATATATTTT. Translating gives CASSLNSGSGSTIYF.

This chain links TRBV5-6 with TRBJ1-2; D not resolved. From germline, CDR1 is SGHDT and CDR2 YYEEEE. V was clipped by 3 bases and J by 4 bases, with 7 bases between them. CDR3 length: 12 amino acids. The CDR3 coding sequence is TGTGCCAGCAGCTCAAAATTCTATGGCTACACCTTC. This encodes CASSSKFYGYTF.

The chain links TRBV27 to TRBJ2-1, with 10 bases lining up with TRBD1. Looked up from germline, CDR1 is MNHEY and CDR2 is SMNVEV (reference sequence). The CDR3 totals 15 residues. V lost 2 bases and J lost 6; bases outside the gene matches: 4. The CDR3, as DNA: TGTGCCAGCAGTTTAAGGACAGGGGGGAGCAATGAGCAGTTCTTC. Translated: CASSLRTGGSNEQFF.

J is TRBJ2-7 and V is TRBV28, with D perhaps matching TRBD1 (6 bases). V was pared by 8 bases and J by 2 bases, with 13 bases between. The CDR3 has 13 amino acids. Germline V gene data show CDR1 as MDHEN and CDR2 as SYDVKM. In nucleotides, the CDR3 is TGTGCCAGCCTTGGGGCAGGGGCCTACGAGCAGTACTTC. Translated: CASLGAGAYEQYF.

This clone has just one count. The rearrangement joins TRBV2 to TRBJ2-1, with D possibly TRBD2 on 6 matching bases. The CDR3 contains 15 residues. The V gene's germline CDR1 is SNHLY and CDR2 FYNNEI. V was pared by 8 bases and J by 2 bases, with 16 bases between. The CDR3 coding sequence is TGTGCCAGCGGATGGGACTTCAAGCCCTACAATGAGCAGTTCTTC. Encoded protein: CASGWDFKPYNEQFF.

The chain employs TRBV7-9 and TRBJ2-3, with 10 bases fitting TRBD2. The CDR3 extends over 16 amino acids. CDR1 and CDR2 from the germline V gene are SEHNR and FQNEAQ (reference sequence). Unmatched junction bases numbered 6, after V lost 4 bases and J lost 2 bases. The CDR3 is CASSSWTSGNTDTQYF. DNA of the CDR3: TGTGCCAGCAGCTCATGGACTAGCGGAAACACAGATACGCAGTATTTT.

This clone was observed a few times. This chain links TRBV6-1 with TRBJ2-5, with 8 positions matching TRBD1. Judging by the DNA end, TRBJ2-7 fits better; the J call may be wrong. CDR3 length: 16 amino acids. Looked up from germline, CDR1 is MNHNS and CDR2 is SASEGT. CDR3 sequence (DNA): TGTGCCAGCAGTGGGGACAGGTCGTTGAGCTCCTACGAGCAGTACTTC. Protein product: CASSGDRSLSSYEQYF.

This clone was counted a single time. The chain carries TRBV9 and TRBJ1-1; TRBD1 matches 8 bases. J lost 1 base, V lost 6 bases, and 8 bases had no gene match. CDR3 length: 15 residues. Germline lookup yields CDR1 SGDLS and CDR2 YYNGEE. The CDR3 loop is CASTPQGGENTEAFF. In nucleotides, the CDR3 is TGTGCCAGCACCCCACAGGGGGGGGAGAACACTGAAGCTTTCTTT. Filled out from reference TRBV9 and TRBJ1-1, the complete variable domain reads DSGVTQTPKHLITATGQRVTLRCSPRSGDLSVYWYQQSLDQGLQFLIQYYNGEERAKGNILERFSAQQFPDLHSELNLSSLELGDSALYFCASTPQGGENTEAFFGQGTRLTVV.

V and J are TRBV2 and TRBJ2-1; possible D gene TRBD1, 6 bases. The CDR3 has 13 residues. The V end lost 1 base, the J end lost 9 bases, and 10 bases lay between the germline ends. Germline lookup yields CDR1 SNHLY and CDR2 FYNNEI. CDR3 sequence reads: CASSEGTGREQFF. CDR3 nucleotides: TGTGCCAGCAGTGAAGGTACAGGGCGTGAGCAGTTCTTC.

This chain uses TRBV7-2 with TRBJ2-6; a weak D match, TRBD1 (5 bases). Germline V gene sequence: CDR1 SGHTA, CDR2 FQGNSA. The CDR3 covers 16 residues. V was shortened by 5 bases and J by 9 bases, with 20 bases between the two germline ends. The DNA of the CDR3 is TGTGCCAGCAGCCCCCGGACAAGTCCTATCGGCAACGTCCTGACTTTC. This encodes CASSPRTSPIGNVLTF.

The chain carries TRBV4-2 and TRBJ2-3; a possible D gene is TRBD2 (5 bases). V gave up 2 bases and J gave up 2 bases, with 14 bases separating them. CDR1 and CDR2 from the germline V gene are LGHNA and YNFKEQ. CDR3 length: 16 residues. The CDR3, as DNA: TGTGCCAGCAGCCAATTTCATCACGGGGACACAGATACGCAGTATTTT. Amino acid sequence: CASSQFHHGDTDTQYF.

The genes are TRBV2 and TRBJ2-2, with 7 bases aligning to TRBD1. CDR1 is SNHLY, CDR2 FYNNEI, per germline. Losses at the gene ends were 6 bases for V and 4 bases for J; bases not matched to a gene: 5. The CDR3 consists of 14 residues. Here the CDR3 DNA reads TGTGCCAGCAGGCCCGGGACAGTCACCGGGGAGCTGTTTTTT. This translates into CASRPGTVTGELFF.

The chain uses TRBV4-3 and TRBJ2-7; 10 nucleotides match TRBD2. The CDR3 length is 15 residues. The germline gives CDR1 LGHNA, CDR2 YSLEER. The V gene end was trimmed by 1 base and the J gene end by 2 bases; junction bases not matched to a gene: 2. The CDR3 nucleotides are TGCGCCAGCAGCCAAGCCCTAGCGGGAGCCTACGAGCAGTACTTC. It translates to CASSQALAGAYEQYF.

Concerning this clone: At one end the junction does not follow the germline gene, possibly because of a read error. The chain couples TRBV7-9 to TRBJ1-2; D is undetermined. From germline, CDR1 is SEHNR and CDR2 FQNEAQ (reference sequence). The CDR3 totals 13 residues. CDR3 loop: CASSLGEYGGRSF. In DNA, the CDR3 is TGTGCCAGCAGCTTAGGGGAGTACGGCGGAAGGAGCTTC.

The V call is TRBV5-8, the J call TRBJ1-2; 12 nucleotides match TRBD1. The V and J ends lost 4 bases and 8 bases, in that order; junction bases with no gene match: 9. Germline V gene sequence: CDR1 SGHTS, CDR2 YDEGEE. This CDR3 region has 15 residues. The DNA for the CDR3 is TGTGCCAGCAGCATCGAAGGGACAGGGGGCATGGGCTACACCTTC. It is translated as CASSIEGTGGMGYTF.

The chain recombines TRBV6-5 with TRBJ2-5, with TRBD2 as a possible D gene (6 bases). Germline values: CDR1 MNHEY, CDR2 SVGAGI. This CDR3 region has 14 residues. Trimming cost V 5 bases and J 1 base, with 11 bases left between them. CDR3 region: CASSEGGVQETQYF. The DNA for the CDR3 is TGTGCCAGCAGTGAAGGAGGGGTCCAAGAGACCCAGTACTTC.

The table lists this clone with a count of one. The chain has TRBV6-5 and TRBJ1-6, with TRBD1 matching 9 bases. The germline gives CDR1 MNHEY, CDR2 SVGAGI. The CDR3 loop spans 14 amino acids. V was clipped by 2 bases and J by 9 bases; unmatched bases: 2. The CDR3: CASSYGTGSSPLHF. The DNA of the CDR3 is TGTGCCAGCAGTTACGGGACAGGGTCTTCACCCCTCCACTTT.

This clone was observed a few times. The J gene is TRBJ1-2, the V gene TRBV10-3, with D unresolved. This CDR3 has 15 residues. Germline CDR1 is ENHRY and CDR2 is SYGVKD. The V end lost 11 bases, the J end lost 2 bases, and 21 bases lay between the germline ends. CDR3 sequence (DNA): TGTGCCTCACGCCCTTCGGGCGGAGGGAACTATGGCTACACCTTC. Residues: CASRPSGGGNYGYTF.

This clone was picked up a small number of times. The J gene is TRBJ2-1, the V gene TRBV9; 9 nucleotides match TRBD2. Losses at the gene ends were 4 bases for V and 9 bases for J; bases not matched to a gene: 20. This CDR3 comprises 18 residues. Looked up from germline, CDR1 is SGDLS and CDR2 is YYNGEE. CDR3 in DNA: TGTGCCAGCAGCCTTCGAGGTGAGCTAGCGGGGCTGCGGGGTGAGCAGTTCTTC. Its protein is CASSLRGELAGLRGEQFF. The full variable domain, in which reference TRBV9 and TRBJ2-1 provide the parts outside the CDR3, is DSGVTQTPKHLITATGQRVTLRCSPRSGDLSVYWYQQSLDQGLQFLIQYYNGEERAKGNILERFSAQQFPDLHSELNLSSLELGDSALYFCASSLRGELAGLRGEQFFGPGTRLTVL.

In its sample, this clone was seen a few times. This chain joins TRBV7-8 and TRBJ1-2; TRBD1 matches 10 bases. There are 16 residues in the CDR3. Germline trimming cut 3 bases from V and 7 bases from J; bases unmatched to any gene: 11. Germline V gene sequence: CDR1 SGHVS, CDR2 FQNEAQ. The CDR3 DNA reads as TGTGCCAGCAGCTTCGGGGGACAGGGGACTGCAGTTGGCTACACCTTC. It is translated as CASSFGGQGTAVGYTF.

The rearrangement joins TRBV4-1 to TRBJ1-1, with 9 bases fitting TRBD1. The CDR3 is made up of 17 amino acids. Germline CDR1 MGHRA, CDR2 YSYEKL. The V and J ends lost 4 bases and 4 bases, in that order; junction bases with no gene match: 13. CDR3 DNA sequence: TGCGCCAGCAGCCCGGGGACAGGGACCCGATTTGGCACTGAAGCTTTCTTT. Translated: CASSPGTGTRFGTEAFF.

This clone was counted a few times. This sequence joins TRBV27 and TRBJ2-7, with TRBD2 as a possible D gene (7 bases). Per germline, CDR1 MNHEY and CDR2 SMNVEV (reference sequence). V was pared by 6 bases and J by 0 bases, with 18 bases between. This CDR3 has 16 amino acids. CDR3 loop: CASRSLAAGDSYEQYF. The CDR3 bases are TGTGCCAGCAGATCCCTAGCGGCAGGGGACTCCTACGAGCAGTACTTC.